There are many counts of the clone carrying this TCR beta chain. Its antigen is currently unknown. These data are taken from a study of early T cells in non-severe SARS-CoV-2 infection. The germline gives CDR1 MGHDK, CDR2 SYGVNS. The CDR3 length is 17 residues. Trimming left V 3 bases short and J 0 bases short, with 18 bases between. Regarding the study as a whole: Database matching using VDJdb favored anti-spike CD8 responses, with private and CD4 specificities left missing.

Individual cDNA molecules received unique molecular identifiers. From the 5' RACE reads, TCRdb called clonotypes with MiXCR, one entry per CDR3 protein. Of around 77,000 distinct CDR3 sequences in the sample, 9% to 15% were seen once. This chain uses TRBV25-1 with TRBJ2-7; possible D gene TRBD1, 6 bases. The sample consisted of whole blood, taken at baseline. The receptor was isolated from an adult who was a healthcare worker with PCR-confirmed SARS-CoV-2 infection or an uninfected control (not recorded which). The donor label of this sample is uncertain. This chain's CDR3 is CASSDGTRPSSSYEQYF. Written as DNA, the CDR3 is TGTGCCAGCAGTGATGGGACAAGGCCCAGTAGCTCCTACGAGCAGTACTTC.